One and the same sample provided the 25 T cell receptor beta chains below, sequenced in a study of beta chain features in type 1 diabetes. General observations from the study: People with Type 1 diabetes carried modestly yet significantly shorter TCRB CDR3s in all four CD4+ subsets.

What was sequenced were expressed TCRB transcripts, since all of the isolated RNA had been reverse transcribed. Libraries were prepared by immunoSEQ multiplex PCR; TCRdb keeps only in-frame clonotypes and omits some of them. The data show about 15,000 clones, over 55% seen once. Their recognized antigens are unknown. The sequenced sample was Tregs from blood. These receptors were taken from a man aged 30 to 39 with type 1 diabetes.

The CDR3 DNA follows: TGTGCCAGCAGCTTGGGAGGTAGCGTCTACAATGAGCAGTTCTTC. It specifies CASSLGGSVYNEQFF. This chain connects TRBV5-6 to TRBJ2-1, with a possible D match to TRBD2 (5 bases). The length of the CDR3 is 15 residues. In germline, CDR1 is SGHDT, CDR2 YYEEEE. V lost 0 bases and J lost 3, with 10 bases in between.

This clone was seen only a few times. This sequence joins TRBV29-1 and TRBJ2-5; TRBD1 matches at 9 bases. The germline CDR1 and CDR2 sequences are SQVTM and ANQGSEA. V shed 7 bases and J 4 bases; nucleotides not matched to a gene: 10. The CDR3 has 14 amino acids. The CDR3 spells CSASDRGFPETQYF. CDR3 nucleotide sequence: TGCAGCGCCTCGGACAGGGGTTTTCCAGAGACCCAGTACTTC.

The chain uses TRBV2 and TRBJ1-2; no definite D call. V was cut by 8 bases and J by 5 bases, with 15 bases left in between. This CDR3 region has 13 residues. CDR1 SNHLY and CDR2 FYNNEI come from the germline V gene. This CDR3 is CASPRVRVYGYTF. CDR3 sequence (DNA): TGTGCCAGCCCCCGGGTGAGGGTGTATGGCTACACCTTC.

The chain combines TRBV10-2 with TRBJ2-1; D is possibly TRBD2 (6 bases). This CDR3 contains 13 residues. Germline V gene data show CDR1 as WSHSY and CDR2 as SAAADI. Trimming stripped 5 bases from V and 5 bases from J, with 10 bases between. CDR3 in amino acids: CASSRGTHNEQFF. In DNA form, the CDR3 reads TGCGCCAGCAGTCGGGGGACGCACAATGAGCAGTTCTTC.

DNA for the CDR3: TGTGCCAGCAGCTTTGGACAGAACACTGAAGCTTTCTTT. It yields the protein CASSFGQNTEAFF. The chain joins TRBV11-2 to TRBJ1-1, with a possible D match to TRBD1 (5 bases). V gave up 3 bases and J gave up 1 base, with 6 bases separating them. The V gene's germline CDR1 is SGHAT and CDR2 FQNNGV. The CDR3 spans 13 residues.

This clone was counted once. The V call is TRBV29-1, the J call TRBJ1-5; tentatively, D is TRBD1 (6 bases). The CDR3 runs 15 residues. CDR1 SQVTM and CDR2 ANQGSEA come from the germline V gene. V was shortened by 6 bases and J by 1 base, with 16 bases between the two germline ends. The chain's CDR3 is CSVAGTGTSNQPQHF. CDR3 DNA sequence: TGCAGCGTAGCCGGAACAGGGACCAGCAATCAGCCCCAGCATTTT.

The chain links TRBV18 to TRBJ2-7; 9 nucleotides agree with TRBD2. CDR1 and CDR2 (germline): KGHSH, LQKENI. The V segment lost 6 bases and the J segment 2 bases; nucleotides outside the gene matches: 14. This CDR3 comprises 17 residues. For the CDR3, the DNA is TGTGCCAGCTCTATAGCGGGAGATCTCCGGGGGACCTACGAGCAGTACTTC. Its protein product is CASSIAGDLRGTYEQYF.

The rearrangement links TRBV5-1 to TRBJ2-3; tentatively, D is TRBD1 (5 bases). Germline assignment: CDR1 SGHRS and CDR2 YFSETQ. The CDR3 has 15 residues. The V end lost 0 bases, the J end lost 8 bases, and 16 bases lay between the germline ends. The CDR3 region has the DNA TGCGCCAGCAGCTTGGGTCGGATCTCCCAGGGTACGCAGTATTTT. It codes for CASSLGRISQGTQYF.

In its sample, this clone was seen once. One end of the junction varies from germline; a read error may be responsible. V gene TRBV6-6 combines with J gene TRBJ1-2; the match to TRBD1 covers 10 bases. Germline V CDR1 and CDR2: MNHNY, SVGAGI (reference sequence). The CDR3 runs to 12 residues. CDR3 in DNA: TGTGCCAGCAGTACCGGGACAGGGGCGATTGCCTTC. This translates into CASSTGTGAIAF.

The V gene is TRBV18, the J gene TRBJ1-4; weak D call: TRBD1 (6 bases). Trimming pared 4 bases from V and 8 bases from J, leaving 11 bases between. CDR3 length: 13 amino acids. Germline CDR1 reads KGHSH; CDR2 reads LQKENI. The CDR3 here is CASSLQGTEKLFF. The DNA for the CDR3 is TGTGCCAGCTCACTTCAGGGGACAGAAAAACTGTTTTTT.

The chain employs TRBV19 and TRBJ1-6, with 7 bases matching TRBD1. V gave up 5 bases and J gave up 7 bases; unmatched junction bases: 11. Germline V CDR1 and CDR2: LNHDA, SQIVND (reference sequence). The CDR3 covers 16 residues. The CDR3 DNA reads TGTGCCAGTAGTGTACCGGGACAGCCTCTCAATTCACCCCTCCACTTT. This sequence encodes CASSVPGQPLNSPLHF.

In this sample, this clone turned up a few times. The chain couples TRBV27 to TRBJ2-5, with D tentatively TRBD2 (6 bases). This CDR3 is built from 15 residues. Trimming stripped 4 bases from V and 2 bases from J, with 14 bases between. Germline V gene sequence: CDR1 MNHEY, CDR2 SMNVEV (reference sequence). CDR3: CASSWRDGSQETQYF. The DNA of the CDR3 is TGTGCCAGCAGTTGGCGGGACGGAAGTCAAGAGACCCAGTACTTC.

This clone appeared a few times. The chain uses TRBV2 and TRBJ1-6; TRBD1 matches at 8 bases. Germline CDR1 and CDR2: SNHLY and FYNNEI. This CDR3 is 14 amino acids long. V lost 5 bases and J lost 6; bases outside the gene matches: 3. DNA of the CDR3: TGTGCCAGCAGTTTGGACAGGGTTAATTCACCCCTCCACTTT. The encoded protein is CASSLDRVNSPLHF. Supplemented by reference TRBV2 and TRBJ1-6, the full variable domain reads EPEVTQTPSHQVTQMGQEVILRCVPISNHLYFYWYRQILGQKVEFLVSFYNNEISEKSEIFDDQFSVERPDGSNFTLKIRSTKLEDSAMYFCASSLDRVNSPLHFGNGTRLTVT.

The genes are TRBV4-2 and TRBJ2-7, with 9 bases lining up with TRBD2. V lost 0 bases and J lost 3; bases outside the gene matches: 9. The CDR3 is made up of 17 amino acids. Germline CDR1 and CDR2: LGHNA and YNFKEQ. This CDR3 reads CASSQDTFAGGYYEQYF. Here the CDR3 DNA reads TGTGCCAGCAGCCAAGATACCTTTGCGGGGGGGTACTACGAGCAGTACTTC.

This rearrangement joins TRBV14 to TRBJ2-4; 10 bases agree with TRBD1. The CDR3 length is 16 residues. Looked up from germline, CDR1 is SGHDN and CDR2 is FVKESK. V was pared by 3 bases and J by 0 bases, with 2 bases of the junction left unmatched. CDR3 sequence: CASSQGQGIAKNIQYF. CDR3 nucleotides: TGTGCCAGCAGCCAGGGACAGGGGATAGCCAAAAACATTCAGTACTTC.

This clone has only a few counts. This chain joins TRBV7-2 and TRBJ2-5; perhaps TRBD2 as D (5 bases). V lost 2 bases, J lost 0 bases, and 7 bases lay in between. The CDR3 has 14 amino acids. Germline CDR1 SGHTA, CDR2 FQGNSA. CDR3 protein: CASSLQRNQETQYF. The DNA of the CDR3 is TGTGCCAGCAGCTTACAGCGGAACCAAGAGACCCAGTACTTC.

The rearrangement joins TRBV4-1 to TRBJ1-1, with 9 bases lining up with TRBD1. CDR1 is MGHRA and CDR2 is YSYEKL in the germline V gene. V lost 5 bases to trimming and J lost 5 bases; unmatched junction nucleotides: 12. CDR3 size: 16 residues. This chain's CDR3 is CASSAGTGTGNTEAFF. The CDR3 coding sequence is TGCGCCAGCAGCGCCGGGACCGGGACAGGGAATACTGAAGCTTTCTTT.

This clone occurred a few times. This rearrangement joins TRBV4-1 to TRBJ2-1, with 11 bases matching TRBD2. The germline V gene encodes CDR1 MGHRA and CDR2 YSYEKL. V shed 0 bases and J 3 bases; nucleotides not matched to a gene: 7. CDR3 size: 18 residues. This CDR3 is CASSQDRLAGSLYNEQFF. CDR3 DNA: TGCGCCAGCAGCCAAGACAGACTAGCGGGGTCCCTCTACAATGAGCAGTTCTTC.

The chain uses TRBV19 and TRBJ2-3, with 10 bases aligning to TRBD1. The CDR3 is made up of 17 amino acids. In germline, CDR1 is LNHDA, CDR2 SQIVND (reference sequence). With V trimmed by 7 bases and J by 2 bases, 12 bases remained unmatched. CDR3 residues: CASTGTGAVVSTDTQYF. CDR3 nucleotide sequence: TGTGCCAGTACCGGGACAGGGGCGGTTGTTTCCACAGATACGCAGTATTTT.

This clone was detected a few times. CDR3 sequence reads: CASSPLTTGGGEKLFF. CDR3 coding DNA: TGTGCCAGCTCACCATTAACGACAGGGGGAGGTGAAAAACTGTTTTTT. This chain connects TRBV18 to TRBJ1-4; 9 bases match TRBD1. After removal of 2 bases from V and 7 bases from J, the junction contained 8 bases not matched to a gene. The CDR3 has 16 residues. Germline V gives CDR1 KGHSH, CDR2 LQKENI.

The sample holds a few counts of this clone. This rearrangement joins TRBV7-8 to TRBJ2-7; perhaps TRBD1 as D (6 bases). The CDR3 is 13 amino acids. The V end was cut by 4 bases, the J end by 3 bases, with 10 bases between. CDR1 and CDR2 from the germline V gene are SGHVS and FQNEAQ. The CDR3 loop reads CASSSGQSYEQYF. The DNA for the CDR3 is TGTGCCAGCAGCTCCGGACAGAGCTACGAGCAGTACTTC.

J is TRBJ2-5 and V is TRBV6-1, with D maybe TRBD1 (6 bases). The CDR3 totals 14 residues. Germline-derived CDR1 and CDR2 are MNHNS and SASEGT. The V end lost 6 bases, the J end lost 4 bases, and 15 bases lay between the germline ends. The CDR3: CASSGPGTIETQYF. The DNA of the CDR3 is TGTGCCAGCAGCGGCCCGGGGACAATAGAGACCCAGTACTTC.

This chain connects TRBV7-2 to TRBJ2-3, with 13 nucleotides matching TRBD2. This CDR3 contains 19 residues. Germline CDR1 SGHTA, CDR2 FQGNSA. With V trimmed by 6 bases and J by 0 bases, 12 bases remained unmatched. The CDR3 region is CASRPKTGTSGTSTDTQYF. The CDR3 nucleotides read TGTGCCAGCAGACCAAAAACCGGGACTAGCGGGACTAGCACAGATACGCAGTATTTT. Together with reference TRBV7-2 and TRBJ2-3, the CDR3 gives the full variable domain: GAGVSQSPSNKVTEKGKDVELRCDPISGHTALYWYRQSLGQGLEFLIYFQGNSAPDKSGLPSDRFSAERTGGSVSTLTIQRTQQEDSAVYLCASRPKTGTSGTSTDTQYFGPGTRLTVL.

This clone was seen more than once but under ten times. This chain joins TRBV11-2 and TRBJ2-3; TRBD2 is a possible D gene (5 bases). Per the germline V gene, CDR1 is SGHAT and CDR2 is FQNNGV. There are 15 residues in the CDR3. Trimming removed 0 bases at V and 5 bases at J, with 12 bases between. The CDR3 DNA reads TGTGCCAGCAGCTTAGATCAGGAGGTTGTAGATACGCAGTATTTT. It codes for CASSLDQEVVDTQYF.

The chain is built from TRBV5-5 and TRBJ2-5, with D possibly TRBD1 on 5 matching bases. Trimming stripped 0 bases from V and 5 bases from J, with 14 bases between. Germline loops: CDR1 SGHKS, CDR2 YYEKEE (reference sequence). The CDR3 runs 15 residues. Here the CDR3 reads CASSLGVGVGETQYF. In nucleotides, the CDR3 is TGTGCCAGCAGCTTGGGGGTAGGGGTGGGGGAGACCCAGTACTTC. Using reference TRBV5-5 and TRBJ2-5 for the parts outside the CDR3, the full variable domain is DAGVTQSPTHLIKTRGQQVTLRCSPISGHKSVSWYQQVLGQGPQFIFQYYEKEERGRGNFPDRFSARQFPNYSSELNVNALLLGDSALYLCASSLGVGVGETQYFGPGTRLLVL.